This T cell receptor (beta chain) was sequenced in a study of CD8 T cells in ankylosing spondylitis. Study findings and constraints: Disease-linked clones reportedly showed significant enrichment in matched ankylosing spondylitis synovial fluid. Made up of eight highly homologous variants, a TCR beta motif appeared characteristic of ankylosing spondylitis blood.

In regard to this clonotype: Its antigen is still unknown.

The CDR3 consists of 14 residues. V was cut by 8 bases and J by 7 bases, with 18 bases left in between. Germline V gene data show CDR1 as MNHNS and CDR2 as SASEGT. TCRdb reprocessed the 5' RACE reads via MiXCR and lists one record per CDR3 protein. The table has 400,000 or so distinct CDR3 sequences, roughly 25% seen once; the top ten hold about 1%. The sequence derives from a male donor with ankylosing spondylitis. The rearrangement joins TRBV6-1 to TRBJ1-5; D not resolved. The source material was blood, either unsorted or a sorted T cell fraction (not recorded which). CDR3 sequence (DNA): TGTGCCAGCGGATTCAAAGGGTTTAACCAGCCCCAGCATTTT. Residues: CASGFKGFNQPQHF.